Sequencing of this TCR beta chain was carried out in a study of T-cell memory formation after mild COVID-19. Findings of the study overall: CD4+ bias marked clones expanding day 15 to 37, unlike balanced contracting clones.

Notes on this clonotype: Its antigen is as yet unknown.

Germline-derived CDR1 and CDR2 are LGHDT and YNNKEL (reference sequence). Trimming removed 3 bases from V and 8 bases from J; junction bases left unmatched: 3. The length of the CDR3 is 12 residues. TCRdb reprocessed the 5' RACE reads via MiXCR and lists one record per CDR3 protein. The sample has about 400,000 distinct CDR3 sequences; around 22% are singletons. The chain recombines TRBV3-1 with TRBJ1-2; 7 bases match TRBD1. The TCR originated in an adult woman who had mild COVID-19 (a few samples of this study predate the infection). Cell type and time point are not known. The sequenced sample was PBMCs or a T cell subset sorted from them (not recorded which). In DNA, the CDR3 is TGTGCCAGCAGCCAGCGAGGGGGCGGCTACACCTTC. Translating gives CASSQRGGGYTF.